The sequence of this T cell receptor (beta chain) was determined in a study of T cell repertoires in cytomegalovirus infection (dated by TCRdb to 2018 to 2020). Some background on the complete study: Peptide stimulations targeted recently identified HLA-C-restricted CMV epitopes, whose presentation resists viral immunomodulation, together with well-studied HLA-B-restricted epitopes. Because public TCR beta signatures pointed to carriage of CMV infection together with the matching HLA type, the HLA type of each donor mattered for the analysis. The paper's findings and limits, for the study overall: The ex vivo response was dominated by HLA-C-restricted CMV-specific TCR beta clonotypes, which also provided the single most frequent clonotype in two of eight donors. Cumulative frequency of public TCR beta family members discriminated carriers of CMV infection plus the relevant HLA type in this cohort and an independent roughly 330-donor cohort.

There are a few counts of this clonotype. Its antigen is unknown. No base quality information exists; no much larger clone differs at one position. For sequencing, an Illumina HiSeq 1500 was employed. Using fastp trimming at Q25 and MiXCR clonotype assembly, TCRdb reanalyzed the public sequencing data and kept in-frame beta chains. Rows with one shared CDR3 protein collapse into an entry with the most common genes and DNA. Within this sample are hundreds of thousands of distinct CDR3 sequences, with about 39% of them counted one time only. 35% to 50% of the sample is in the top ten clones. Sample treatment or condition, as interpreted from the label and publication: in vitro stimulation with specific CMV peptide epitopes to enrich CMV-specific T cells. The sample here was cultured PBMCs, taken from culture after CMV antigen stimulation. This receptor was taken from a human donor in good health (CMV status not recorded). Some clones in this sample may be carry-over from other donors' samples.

The sequence in DNA is TGCGCCAGCAGCTTGTTTGCCCGGATGGATACGCAGTATTTT. This encodes CASSLFARMDTQYF. Recombination linked TRBV5-1 to TRBJ2-3, with the D gene not clear enough to name. Per the germline V gene, SGHRS is the CDR1 and YFSETQ is the CDR2. CDR3 length: 14 amino acids, cysteine to phenylalanine. CDR3 DNA is the only sequence kept; it has 42 bases, read in frame from the first base. V and J are truncated by 1 base and 6 bases respectively, leaving an intervening sequence of 12 bases.